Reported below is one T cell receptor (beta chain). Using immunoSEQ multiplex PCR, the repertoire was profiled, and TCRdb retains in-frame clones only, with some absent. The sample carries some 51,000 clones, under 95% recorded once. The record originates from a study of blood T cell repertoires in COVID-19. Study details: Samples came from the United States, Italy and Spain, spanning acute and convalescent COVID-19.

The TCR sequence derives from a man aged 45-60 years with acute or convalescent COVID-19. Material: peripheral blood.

CDR3 nucleotide sequence: TGTGCCAGCTCACCTGGGACAGGGGGGGGCAATGAGCAGTTCTTC. Translated: CASSPGTGGGNEQFF. The chain is built from TRBV18 and TRBJ2-1; 11 bases fit TRBD1. Trimming at V came to 3 bases and at J to 6 bases, leaving 4 bases not matched to a gene. The CDR3 is 15 residues long. CDR1 KGHSH and CDR2 LQKENI come from the germline V gene.